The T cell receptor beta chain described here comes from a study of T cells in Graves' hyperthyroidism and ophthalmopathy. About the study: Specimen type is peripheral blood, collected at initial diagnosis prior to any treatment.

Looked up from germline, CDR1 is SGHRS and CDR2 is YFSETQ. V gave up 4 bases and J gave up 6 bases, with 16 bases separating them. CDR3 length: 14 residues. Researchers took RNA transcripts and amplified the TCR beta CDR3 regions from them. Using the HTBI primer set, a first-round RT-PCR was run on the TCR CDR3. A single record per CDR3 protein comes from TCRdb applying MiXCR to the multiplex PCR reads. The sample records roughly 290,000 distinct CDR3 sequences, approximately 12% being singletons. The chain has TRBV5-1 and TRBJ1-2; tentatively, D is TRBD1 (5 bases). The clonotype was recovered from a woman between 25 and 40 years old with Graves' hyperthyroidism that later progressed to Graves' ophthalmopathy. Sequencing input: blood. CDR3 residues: CASSVGGSRDGYTF. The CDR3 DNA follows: TGCGCCAGCAGCGTCGGGGGGTCTCGGGATGGCTACACCTTC.